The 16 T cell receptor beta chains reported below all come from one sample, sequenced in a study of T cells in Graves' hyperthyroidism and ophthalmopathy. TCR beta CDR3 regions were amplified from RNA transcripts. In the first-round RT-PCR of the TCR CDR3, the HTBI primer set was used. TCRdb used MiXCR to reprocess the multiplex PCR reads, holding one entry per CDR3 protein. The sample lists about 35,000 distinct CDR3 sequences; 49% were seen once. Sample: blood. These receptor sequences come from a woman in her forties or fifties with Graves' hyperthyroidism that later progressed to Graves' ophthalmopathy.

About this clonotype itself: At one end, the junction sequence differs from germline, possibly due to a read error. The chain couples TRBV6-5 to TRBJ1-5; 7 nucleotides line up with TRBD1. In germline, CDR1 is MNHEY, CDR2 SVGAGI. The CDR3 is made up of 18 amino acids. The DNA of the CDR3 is TGTGCCTGCAGTTCCACAATGACAGGGTGGGATGGCAATCAGCCCCAACATTTT. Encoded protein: CACSSTMTGWDGNQPQHF.

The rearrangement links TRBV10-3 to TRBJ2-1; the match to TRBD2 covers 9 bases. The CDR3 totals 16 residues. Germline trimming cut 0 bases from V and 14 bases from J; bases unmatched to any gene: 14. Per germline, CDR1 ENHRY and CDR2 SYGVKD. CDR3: CAISESGGREGRSKFF. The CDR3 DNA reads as TGTGCCATCAGTGAGTCTGGTGGGCGGGAGGGGAGGTCGAAGTTCTTC.

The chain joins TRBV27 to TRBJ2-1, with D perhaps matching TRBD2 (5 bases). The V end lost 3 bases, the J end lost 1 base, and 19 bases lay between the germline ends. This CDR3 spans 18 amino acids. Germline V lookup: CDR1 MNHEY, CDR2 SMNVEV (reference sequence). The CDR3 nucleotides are TGTGCCAGCAGTTTCTTTATGCCAGGACTTTCTTCCTACAATGAGCAGTTCTTC. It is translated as CASSFFMPGLSSYNEQFF.

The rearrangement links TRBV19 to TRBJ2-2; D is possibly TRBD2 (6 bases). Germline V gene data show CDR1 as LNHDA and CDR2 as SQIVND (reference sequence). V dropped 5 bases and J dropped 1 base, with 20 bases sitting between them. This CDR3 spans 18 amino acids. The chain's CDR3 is CASSHGGWGRRNTGELFF. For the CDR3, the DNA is TGTGCCAGTAGTCACGGGGGATGGGGCAGGAGGAACACCGGGGAGCTGTTTTTT.

As DNA, the CDR3 is TGTGCCAGCAGTTACTCAGGAAACACCATATATTTT. Translated, it gives CASSYSGNTIYF. The rearrangement joins TRBV6-5 to TRBJ1-3; D unclear. In germline, CDR1 is MNHEY, CDR2 SVGAGI. This CDR3 has 12 amino acids. Trimming stripped 0 bases from V and 4 bases from J, with 1 base between.

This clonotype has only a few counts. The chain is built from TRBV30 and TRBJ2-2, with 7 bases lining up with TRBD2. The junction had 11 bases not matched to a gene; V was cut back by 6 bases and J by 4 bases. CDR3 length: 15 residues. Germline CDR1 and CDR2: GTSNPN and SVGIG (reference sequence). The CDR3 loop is CACPPVSGTTGELFF. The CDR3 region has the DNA TGTGCCTGCCCACCAGTAAGCGGGACCACCGGGGAGCTGTTTTTT.

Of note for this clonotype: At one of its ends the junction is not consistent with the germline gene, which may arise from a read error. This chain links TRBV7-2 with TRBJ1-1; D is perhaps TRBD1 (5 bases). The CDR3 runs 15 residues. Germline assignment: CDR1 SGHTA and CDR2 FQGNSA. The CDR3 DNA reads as TGTGCCAGCAGCCTCCGGGACGGCATGAACACTGAAGCTCGCTTT. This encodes CASSLRDGMNTEARF.

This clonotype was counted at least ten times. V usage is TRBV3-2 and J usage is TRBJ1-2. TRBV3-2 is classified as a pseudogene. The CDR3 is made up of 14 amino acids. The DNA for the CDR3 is TGTGCCAGCAGCCAAGATCGTGGTCTTTATGGCTACACCTTC. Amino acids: CASSQDRGLYGYTF.

CDR3 in DNA: TGTGCCACCAGTGTGCAAGGTGAGAACACCGGGGAGCTGTTTTTT. Protein: CATSVQGENTGELFF. V and J are TRBV24-1 and TRBJ2-2, with unresolved D. The CDR3 totals 15 residues. V lost 5 bases and J lost 1, with 10 bases in between. Germline V gene sequence: CDR1 KGHDR, CDR2 SFDVKD.

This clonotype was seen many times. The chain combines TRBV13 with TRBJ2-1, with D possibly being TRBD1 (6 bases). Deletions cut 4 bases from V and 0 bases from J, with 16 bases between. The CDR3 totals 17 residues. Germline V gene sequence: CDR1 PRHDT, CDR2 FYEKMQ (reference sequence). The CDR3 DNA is TGTGCCAGCAGCTCGACAGGTTTCATTAGCTCCTACAATGAGCAGTTCTTC. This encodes CASSSTGFISSYNEQFF.

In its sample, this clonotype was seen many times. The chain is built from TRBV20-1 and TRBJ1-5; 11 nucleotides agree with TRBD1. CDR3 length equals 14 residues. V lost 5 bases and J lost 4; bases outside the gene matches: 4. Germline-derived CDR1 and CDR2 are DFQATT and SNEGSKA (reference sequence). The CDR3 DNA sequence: TGCAGTGCTGGACAGGGGGCCCCTAATCAGCCCCAGCATTTT. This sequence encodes CSAGQGAPNQPQHF.

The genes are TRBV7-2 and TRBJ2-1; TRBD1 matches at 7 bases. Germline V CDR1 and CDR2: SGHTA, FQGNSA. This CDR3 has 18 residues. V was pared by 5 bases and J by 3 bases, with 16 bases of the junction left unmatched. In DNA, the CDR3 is TGTGCCAGCAGCCGATCCCAGGGGGTGAACTATGGCTACAATGAGCAGTTCTTC. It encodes CASSRSQGVNYGYNEQFF. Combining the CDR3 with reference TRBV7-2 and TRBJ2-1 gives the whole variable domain GAGVSQSPSNKVTEKGKDVELRCDPISGHTALYWYRQSLGQGLEFLIYFQGNSAPDKSGLPSDRFSAERTGGSVSTLTIQRTQQEDSAVYLCASSRSQGVNYGYNEQFFGPGTRLTVL.

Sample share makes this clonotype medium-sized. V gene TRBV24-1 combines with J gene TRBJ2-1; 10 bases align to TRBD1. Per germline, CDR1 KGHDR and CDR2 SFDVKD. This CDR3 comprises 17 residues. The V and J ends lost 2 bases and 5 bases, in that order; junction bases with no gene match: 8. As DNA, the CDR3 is TGTGCCACCAGTGATTCGCCGGGACAGGGGTACCACAATGAGCAGTTCTTC. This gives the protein CATSDSPGQGYHNEQFF.

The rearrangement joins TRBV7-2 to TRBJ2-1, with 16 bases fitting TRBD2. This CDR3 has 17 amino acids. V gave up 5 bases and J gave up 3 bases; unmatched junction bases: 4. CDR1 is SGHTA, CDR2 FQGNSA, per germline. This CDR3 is CASSPGTSGRGYNEQFF. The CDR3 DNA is TGTGCCAGCAGCCCCGGGACTAGCGGGAGGGGCTACAATGAGCAGTTCTTC.

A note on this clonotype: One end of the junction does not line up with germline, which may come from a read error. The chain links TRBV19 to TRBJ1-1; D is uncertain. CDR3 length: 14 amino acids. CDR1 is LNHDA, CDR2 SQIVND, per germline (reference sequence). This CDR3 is CASSKGSMSTEAFF. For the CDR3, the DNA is TGTGCCAGTAGTAAAGGCAGCATGAGCACTGAGGCTTTCTTT.

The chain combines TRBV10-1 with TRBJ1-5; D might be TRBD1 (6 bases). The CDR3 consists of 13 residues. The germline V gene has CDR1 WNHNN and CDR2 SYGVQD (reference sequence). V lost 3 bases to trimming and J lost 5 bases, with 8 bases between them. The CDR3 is CASSEGTHQPQHF. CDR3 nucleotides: TGCGCCAGCAGTGAAGGGACACATCAGCCCCAGCATTTT.